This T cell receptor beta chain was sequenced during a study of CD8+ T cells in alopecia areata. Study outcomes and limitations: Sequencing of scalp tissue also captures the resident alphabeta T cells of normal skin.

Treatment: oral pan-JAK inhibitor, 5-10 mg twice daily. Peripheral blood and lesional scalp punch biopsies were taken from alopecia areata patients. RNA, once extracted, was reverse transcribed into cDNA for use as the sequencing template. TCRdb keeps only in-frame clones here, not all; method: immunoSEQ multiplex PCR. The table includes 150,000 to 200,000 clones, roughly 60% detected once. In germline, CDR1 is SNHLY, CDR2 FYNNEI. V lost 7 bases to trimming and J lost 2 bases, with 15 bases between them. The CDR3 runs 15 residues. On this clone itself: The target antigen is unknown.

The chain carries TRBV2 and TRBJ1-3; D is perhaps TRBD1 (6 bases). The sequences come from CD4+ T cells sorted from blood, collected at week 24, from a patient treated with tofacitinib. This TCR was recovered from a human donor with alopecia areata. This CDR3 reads CASIGDRTPGNTIYF. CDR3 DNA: TGTGCCAGCATCGGAGACAGGACCCCTGGAAACACCATATATTTT.